This T cell receptor (beta chain) appears in the sequencing data of a study of blood T cells in healthy people across ages. A second PCR, run for about 7 to 12 cycles, used a sample-barcoded 5' primer plus a J-beta primer mix. Tags on each cDNA molecule came from a template-switch adaptor with 12 random nucleotides. TCRdb fed the 5' RACE reads into MiXCR, producing one record per CDR3 protein. The table lists more than 700,000 distinct CDR3 sequences, about 42% of them singletons. Only one count was recorded for this clonotype. The antigen is undetermined. The people who gave samples were healthy Caucasians from Russia, aged roughly 6 to 90. This CDR3 is built from 14 residues. The germline V gene encodes CDR1 MNHEY and CDR2 SVGAGI. Trimming removed 5 bases at V and 9 bases at J, with 17 bases between. Study-wide results and limits: It was not possible, with unsorted PBMCs, to conclusively compare naive and antigen-experienced cells.

Sequencing input: blood. The rearrangement links TRBV6-5 to TRBJ1-5; D possibly corresponds to TRBD1 (5 bases). This sequence originates from a man older than 75 in good health. This chain's CDR3 is CASSPRRGAGPQHF. The CDR3 DNA reads as TGTGCCAGCAGTCCCCGGCGAGGGGCCGGGCCCCAGCATTTT.